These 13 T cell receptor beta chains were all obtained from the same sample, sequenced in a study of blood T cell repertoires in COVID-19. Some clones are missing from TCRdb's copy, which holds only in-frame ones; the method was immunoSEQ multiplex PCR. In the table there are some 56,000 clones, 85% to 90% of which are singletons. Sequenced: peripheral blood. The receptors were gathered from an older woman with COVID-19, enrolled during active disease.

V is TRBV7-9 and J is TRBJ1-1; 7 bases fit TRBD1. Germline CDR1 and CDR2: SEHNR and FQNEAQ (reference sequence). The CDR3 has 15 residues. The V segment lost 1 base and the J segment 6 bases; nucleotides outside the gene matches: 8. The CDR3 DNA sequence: TGTGCCAGCAGCTTAGGGGTAGGGGGCGCGTCTGAAGCTTTCTTT. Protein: CASSLGVGGASEAFF. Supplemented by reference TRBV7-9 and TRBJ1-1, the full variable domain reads DTGVSQNPRHKITKRGQNVTFRCDPISEHNRLYWYRQTLGQGPEFLTYFQNEAQLEKSRLLSDRFSAERPKGSFSTLEIQRTEQGDSAMYLCASSLGVGGASEAFFGQGTRLTVV.

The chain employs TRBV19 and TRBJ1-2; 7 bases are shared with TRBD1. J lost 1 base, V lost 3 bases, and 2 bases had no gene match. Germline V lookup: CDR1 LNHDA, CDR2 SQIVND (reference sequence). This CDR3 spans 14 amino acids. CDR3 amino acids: CASSIGTVNYGYTF. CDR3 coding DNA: TGTGCCAGTAGTATTGGGACAGTTAACTATGGCTACACCTTC. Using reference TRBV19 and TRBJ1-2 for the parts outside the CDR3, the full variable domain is DGGITQSPKYLFRKEGQNVTLSCEQNLNHDAMYWYRQDPGQGLRLIYYSQIVNDFQKGDIAEGYSVSREKKESFPLTVTSAQKNPTAFYLCASSIGTVNYGYTFGSGTRLTVV.

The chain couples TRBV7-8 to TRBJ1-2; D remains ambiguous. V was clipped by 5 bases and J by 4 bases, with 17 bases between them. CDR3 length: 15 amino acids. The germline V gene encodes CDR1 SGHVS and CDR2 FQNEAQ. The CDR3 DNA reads TGTGCCAGCAGCGATACATCCTCAGGTCGCTATGGCTACACCTTC. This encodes CASSDTSSGRYGYTF. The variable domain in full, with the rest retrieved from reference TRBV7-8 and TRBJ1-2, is GAGVSQSPRYKVAKRGQDVALRCDPISGHVSLFWYQQALGQGPEFLTYFQNEAQLDKSGLPSDRFFAERPEGSVSTLKIQRTQQEDSAVYLCASSDTSSGRYGYTFGSGTRLTVV.

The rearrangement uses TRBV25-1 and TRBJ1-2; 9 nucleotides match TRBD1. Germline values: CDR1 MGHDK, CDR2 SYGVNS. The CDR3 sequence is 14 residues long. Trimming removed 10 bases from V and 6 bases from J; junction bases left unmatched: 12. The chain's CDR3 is CATDTPGQGHGYTF. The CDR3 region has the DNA TGTGCCACCGATACGCCAGGACAGGGGCATGGCTACACCTTC.

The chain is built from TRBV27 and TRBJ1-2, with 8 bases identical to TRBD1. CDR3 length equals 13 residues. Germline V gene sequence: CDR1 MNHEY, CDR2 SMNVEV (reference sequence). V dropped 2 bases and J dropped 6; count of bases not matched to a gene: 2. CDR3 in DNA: TGTGCCAGCAGTTTACGGACAGGGAATGGCTACACCTTC. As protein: CASSLRTGNGYTF.

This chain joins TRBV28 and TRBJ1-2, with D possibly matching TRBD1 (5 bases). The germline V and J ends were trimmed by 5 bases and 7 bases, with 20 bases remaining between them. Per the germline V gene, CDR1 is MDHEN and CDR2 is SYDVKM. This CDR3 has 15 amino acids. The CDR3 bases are TGTGCCAGCAGTCCCCCTCGACAGCCAAGTGGTGGCTACACCTTC. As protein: CASSPPRQPSGGYTF.

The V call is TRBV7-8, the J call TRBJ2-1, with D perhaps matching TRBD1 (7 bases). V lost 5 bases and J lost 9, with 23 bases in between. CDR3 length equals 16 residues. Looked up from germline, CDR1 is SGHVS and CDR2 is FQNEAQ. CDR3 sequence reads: CASSLTSGAQGGEQFF. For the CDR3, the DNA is TGTGCCAGCAGCCTAACGTCGGGCGCCCAGGGGGGTGAGCAGTTCTTC.

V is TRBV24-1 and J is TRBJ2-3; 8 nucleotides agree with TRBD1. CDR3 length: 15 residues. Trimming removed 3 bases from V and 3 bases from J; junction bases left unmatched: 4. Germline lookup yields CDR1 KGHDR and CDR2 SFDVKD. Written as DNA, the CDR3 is TGTGCCACCAGTGATGCAGGGGGCTCGACAGATACGCAGTATTTT. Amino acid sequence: CATSDAGGSTDTQYF.

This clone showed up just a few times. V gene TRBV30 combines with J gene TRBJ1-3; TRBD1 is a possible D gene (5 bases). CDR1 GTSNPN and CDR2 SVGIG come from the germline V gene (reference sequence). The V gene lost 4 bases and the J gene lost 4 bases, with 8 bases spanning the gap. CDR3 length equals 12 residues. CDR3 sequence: CAWKGLGNTIYF. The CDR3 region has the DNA TGTGCCTGGAAGGGGTTGGGAAACACCATATATTTT.

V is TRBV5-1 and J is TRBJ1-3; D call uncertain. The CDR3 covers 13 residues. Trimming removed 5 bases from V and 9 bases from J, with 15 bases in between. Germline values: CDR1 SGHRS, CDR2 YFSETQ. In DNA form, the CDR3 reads TGCGCCAGCAGTTCCGGGTTGGCCGGCACCATATATTTT. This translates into CASSSGLAGTIYF. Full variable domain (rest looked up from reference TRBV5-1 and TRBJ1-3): KAGVTQTPRYLIKTRGQQVTLSCSPISGHRSVSWYQQTPGQGLQFLFEYFSETQRNKGNFPGRFSGRQFSNSRSEMNVSTLELGDSALYLCASSSGLAGTIYFGEGSWLTVV.

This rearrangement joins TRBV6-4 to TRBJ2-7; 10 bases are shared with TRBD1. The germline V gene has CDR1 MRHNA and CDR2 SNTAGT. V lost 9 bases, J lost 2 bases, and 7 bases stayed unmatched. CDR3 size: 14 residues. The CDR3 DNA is TGTGCCAGTGTGGGGACAGGGGCTACCTACGAGCAGTACTTC. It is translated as CASVGTGATYEQYF.

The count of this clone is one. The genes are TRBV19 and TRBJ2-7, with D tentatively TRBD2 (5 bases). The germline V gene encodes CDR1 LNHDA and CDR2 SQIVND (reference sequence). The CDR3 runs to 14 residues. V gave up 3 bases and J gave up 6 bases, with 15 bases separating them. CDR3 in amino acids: CASSIRGVPLEQYF. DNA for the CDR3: TGTGCCAGTAGTATTCGGGGAGTTCCCCTCGAGCAGTACTTC.

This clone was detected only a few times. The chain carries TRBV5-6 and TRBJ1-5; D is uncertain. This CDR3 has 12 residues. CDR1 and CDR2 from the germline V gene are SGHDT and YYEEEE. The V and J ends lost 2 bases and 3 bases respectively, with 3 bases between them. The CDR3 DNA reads TGTGCCAGCAGCTTCAACAATCAGCCCCAGCATTTT. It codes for CASSFNNQPQHF. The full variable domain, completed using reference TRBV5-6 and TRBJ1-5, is DAGVTQSPTHLIKTRGQQVTLRCSPKSGHDTVSWYQQALGQGPQFIFQYYEEEERQRGNFPDRFSGHQFPNYSSELNVNALLLGDSALYLCASSFNNQPQHFGDGTRLSIL.